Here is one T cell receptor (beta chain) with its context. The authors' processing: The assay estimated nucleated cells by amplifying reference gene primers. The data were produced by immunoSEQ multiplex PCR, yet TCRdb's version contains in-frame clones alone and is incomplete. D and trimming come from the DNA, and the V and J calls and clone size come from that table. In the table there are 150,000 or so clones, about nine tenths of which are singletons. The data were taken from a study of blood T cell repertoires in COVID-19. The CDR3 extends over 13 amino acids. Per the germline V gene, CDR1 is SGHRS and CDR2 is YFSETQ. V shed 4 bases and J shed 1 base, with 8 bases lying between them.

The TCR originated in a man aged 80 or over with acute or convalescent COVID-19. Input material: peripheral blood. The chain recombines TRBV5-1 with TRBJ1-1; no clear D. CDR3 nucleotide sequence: TGCGCCAGCAGCGGCCAGTCGAACACTGAAGCTTTCTTT. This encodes CASSGQSNTEAFF.